This TCR beta chain was obtained from a study of blood T cell repertoires in COVID-19. Study in general: Whether acute or convalescent, the COVID-19 samples came from the United States, Italy and Spain. PBMCs, B-cell-depleted T cells, or T cells were the source of the cDNA or gDNA that made up the material.

There are 14 residues in the CDR3. V lost 10 bases and J lost 6; bases outside the gene matches: 13. Germline V CDR1 and CDR2: SGHRS, YFSETQ. Source study methods: Cell counts per sample came from amplifying reference gene primers. The method was immunoSEQ multiplex PCR; TCRdb's version includes in-frame clones alone and lacks a portion of them. The DNA was the basis for D and trimming; V, J and clone size are from that table. The sample lists around 100,000 clones; about 81% were seen once. The chain carries TRBV5-1 and TRBJ2-3, with 8 positions matching TRBD2. Source material: peripheral blood. The sequence was obtained from a woman aged 55-69 years with acute or convalescent COVID-19. The CDR3, as DNA: TGCGCCGCGACCGGGGGGGTGAAGGAGGATACGCAGTATTTT. It encodes CAATGGVKEDTQYF.